This T cell receptor (beta chain) is drawn from a study of post-analysis software for immune sequencing data. General study findings and limits: There were roughly five TRBV segments more frequent in patients than controls, and TRBV5-6, TRBV5-1 and TRBV20-1 were among them. Controls showed significantly higher normalized Chao1 diversity than did multiple sclerosis patients. Clustering by F measure revealed strong co-clustering among samples prepared together in one batch.

As to this clonotype: Its antigen is not known. A read error may account for a junction end that differs from germline.

This CDR3 spans 14 amino acids. TCR beta libraries were prepared from cDNA with unique molecular identifiers. Each CDR3 protein gets one entry after TCRdb re-called the PCR reads with MiXCR. This sample carries around 770,000 distinct CDR3 sequences, around 46% of them seen once, and the ten largest clones take roughly 5.2%. What was sequenced was blood. V gene TRBV12-3 or TRBV12-4 combines with J gene TRBJ2-3; D is unclear. The TCR originated in a girl aged 10 to 17 with multiple sclerosis. CDR3 sequence: CASSFGRSADAQYF. The CDR3 nucleotides read TGTGCCAGCAGTTTCGGGCGGAGCGCAGATGCGCAGTATTTT.